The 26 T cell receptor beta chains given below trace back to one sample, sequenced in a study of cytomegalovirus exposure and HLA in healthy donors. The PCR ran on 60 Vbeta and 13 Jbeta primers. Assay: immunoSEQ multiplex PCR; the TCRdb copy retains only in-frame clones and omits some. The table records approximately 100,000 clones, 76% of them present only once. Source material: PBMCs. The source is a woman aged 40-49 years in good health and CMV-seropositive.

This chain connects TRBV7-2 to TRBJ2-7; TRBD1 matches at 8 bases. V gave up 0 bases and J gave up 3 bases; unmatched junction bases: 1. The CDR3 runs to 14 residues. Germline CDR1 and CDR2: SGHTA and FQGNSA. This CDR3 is CASSLAGTGYEQYF. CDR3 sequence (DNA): TGTGCCAGCAGCTTAGCTGGGACAGGCTACGAGCAGTACTTC.

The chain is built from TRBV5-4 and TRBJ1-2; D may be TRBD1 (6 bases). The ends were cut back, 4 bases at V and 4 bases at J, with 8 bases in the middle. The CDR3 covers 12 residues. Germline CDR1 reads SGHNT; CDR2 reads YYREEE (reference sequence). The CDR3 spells CASSPDSYGYTF. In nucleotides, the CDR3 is TGTGCCAGCAGCCCGGACAGCTATGGCTACACCTTC.

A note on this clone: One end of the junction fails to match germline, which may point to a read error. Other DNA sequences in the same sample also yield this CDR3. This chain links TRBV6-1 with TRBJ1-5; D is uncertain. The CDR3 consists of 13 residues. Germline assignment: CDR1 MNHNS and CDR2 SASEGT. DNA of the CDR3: TGCGCCAGCAGAGAACTTACAGATCAGCCCCAGCATTTT. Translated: CASRELTDQPQHF.

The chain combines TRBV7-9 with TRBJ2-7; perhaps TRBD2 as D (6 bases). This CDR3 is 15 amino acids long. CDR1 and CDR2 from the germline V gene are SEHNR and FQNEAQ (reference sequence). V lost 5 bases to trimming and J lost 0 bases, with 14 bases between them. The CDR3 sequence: CASSRPSEGSYEQYF. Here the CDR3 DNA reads TGTGCCAGCAGCCGCCCCTCGGAGGGCTCCTACGAGCAGTACTTC.

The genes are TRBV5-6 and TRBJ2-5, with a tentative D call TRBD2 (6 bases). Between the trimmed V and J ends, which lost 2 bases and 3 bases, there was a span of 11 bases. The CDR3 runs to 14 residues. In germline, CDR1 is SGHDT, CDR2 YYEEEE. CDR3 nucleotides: TGTGCCAGCAGCTTCGGGTTAGCGGAAGAGACCCAGTACTTC. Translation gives CASSFGLAEETQYF.

CDR3 sequence (DNA): TGTGCCAGCAGTGAAGGGGGGGTTGGTGGCACTGAAGCTTTCTTT. Protein: CASSEGGVGGTEAFF. The chain links TRBV6-1 to TRBJ1-1, with a weak D call TRBD1 (5 bases). Trimming shortened V by 1 base and J by 4 bases, and 13 bases separated the two germline ends. The CDR3 has 15 amino acids. Germline V gives CDR1 MNHNS, CDR2 SASEGT.

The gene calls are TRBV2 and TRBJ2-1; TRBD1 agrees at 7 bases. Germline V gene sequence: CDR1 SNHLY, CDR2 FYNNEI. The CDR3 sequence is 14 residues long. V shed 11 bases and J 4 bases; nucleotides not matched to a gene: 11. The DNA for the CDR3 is TGTGCCTCACACCCCGGGACAGCATACAATGAGCAGTTCTTC. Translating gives CASHPGTAYNEQFF.

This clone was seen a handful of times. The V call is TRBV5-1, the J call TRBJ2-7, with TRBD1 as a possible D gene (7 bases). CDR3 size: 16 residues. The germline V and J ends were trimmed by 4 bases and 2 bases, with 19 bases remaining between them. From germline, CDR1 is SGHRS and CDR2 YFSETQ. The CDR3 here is CASSGGLGQVTYEQYF. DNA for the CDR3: TGCGCCAGCAGCGGAGGGCTCGGACAGGTGACCTACGAGCAGTACTTC. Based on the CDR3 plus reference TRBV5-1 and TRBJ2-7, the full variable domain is KAGVTQTPRYLIKTRGQQVTLSCSPISGHRSVSWYQQTPGQGLQFLFEYFSETQRNKGNFPGRFSGRQFSNSRSEMNVSTLELGDSALYLCASSGGLGQVTYEQYFGPGTRLTVT.

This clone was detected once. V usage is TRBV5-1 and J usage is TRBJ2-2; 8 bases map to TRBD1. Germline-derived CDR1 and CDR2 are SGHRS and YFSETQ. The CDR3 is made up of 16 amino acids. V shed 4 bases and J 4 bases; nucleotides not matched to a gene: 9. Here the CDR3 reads CASSGRQGWLTGELFF. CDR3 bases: TGCGCCAGCAGCGGGCGACAGGGGTGGCTCACCGGGGAGCTGTTTTTT.

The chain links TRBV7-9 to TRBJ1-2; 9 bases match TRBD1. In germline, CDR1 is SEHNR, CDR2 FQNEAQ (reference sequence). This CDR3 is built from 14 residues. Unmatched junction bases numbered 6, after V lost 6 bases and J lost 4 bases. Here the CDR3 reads CASRGQGKGYGYTF. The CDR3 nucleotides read TGTGCCAGCAGGGGACAGGGAAAAGGCTATGGCTACACCTTC. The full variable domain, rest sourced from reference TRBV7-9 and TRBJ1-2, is DTGVSQNPRHKITKRGQNVTFRCDPISEHNRLYWYRQTLGQGPEFLTYFQNEAQLEKSRLLSDRFSAERPKGSFSTLEIQRTEQGDSAMYLCASRGQGKGYGYTFGSGTRLTVV.

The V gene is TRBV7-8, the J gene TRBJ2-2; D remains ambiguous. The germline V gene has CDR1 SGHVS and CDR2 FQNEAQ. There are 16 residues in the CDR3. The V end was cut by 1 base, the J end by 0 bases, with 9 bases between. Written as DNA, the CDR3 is TGTGCCAGCAGCTTAGTTGGGCTATCGAACACCGGGGAGCTGTTTTTT. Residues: CASSLVGLSNTGELFF.

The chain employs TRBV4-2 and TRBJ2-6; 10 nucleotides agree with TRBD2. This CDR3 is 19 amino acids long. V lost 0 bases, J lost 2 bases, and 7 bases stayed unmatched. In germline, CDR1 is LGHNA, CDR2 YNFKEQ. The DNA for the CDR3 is TGTGCCAGCAGCCAAGATACCCAGCGGGGGGGCCCTGGGGCCAACGTCCTGACTTTC. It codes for CASSQDTQRGGPGANVLTF.

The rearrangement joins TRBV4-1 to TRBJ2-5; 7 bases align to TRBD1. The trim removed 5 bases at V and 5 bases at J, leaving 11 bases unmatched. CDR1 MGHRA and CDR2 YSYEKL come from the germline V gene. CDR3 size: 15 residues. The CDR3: CASSNEQGSGETQYF. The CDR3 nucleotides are TGCGCCAGCAGCAACGAACAGGGGTCTGGGGAGACCCAGTACTTC.

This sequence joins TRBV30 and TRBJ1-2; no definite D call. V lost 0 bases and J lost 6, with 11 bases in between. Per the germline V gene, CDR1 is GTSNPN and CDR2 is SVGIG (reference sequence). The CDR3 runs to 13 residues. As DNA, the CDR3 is TGTGCCTGGAGTGTACCCGGGAATCATGGCTACACCTTC. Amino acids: CAWSVPGNHGYTF.

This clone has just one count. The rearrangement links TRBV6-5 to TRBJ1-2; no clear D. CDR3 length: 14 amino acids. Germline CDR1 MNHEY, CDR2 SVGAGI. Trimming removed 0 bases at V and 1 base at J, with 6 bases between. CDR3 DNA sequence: TGTGCCAGCAGTTACTCGCGGAATAACTATGGCTACACCTTC. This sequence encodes CASSYSRNNYGYTF.

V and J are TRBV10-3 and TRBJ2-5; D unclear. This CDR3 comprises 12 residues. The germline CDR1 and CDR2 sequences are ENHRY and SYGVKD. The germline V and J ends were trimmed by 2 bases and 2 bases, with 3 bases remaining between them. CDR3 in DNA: TGTGCCATCAGTGAGGCGCAAGAGACCCAGTACTTC. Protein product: CAISEAQETQYF.

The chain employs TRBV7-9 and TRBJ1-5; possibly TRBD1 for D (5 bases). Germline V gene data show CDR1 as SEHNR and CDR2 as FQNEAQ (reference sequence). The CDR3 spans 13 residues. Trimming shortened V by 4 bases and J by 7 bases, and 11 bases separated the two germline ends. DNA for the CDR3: TGTGCCAGCAGCTCCACAGGTTTCCAGCCCCAGCATTTT. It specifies CASSSTGFQPQHF.

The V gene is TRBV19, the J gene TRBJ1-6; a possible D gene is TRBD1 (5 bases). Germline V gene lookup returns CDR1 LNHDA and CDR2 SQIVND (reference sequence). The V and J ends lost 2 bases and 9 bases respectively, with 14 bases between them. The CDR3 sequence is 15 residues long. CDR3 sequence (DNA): TGTGCCAGTAGTATATATGGAGGGGAGAGTTCACCCCTCCACTTT. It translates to CASSIYGGESSPLHF.

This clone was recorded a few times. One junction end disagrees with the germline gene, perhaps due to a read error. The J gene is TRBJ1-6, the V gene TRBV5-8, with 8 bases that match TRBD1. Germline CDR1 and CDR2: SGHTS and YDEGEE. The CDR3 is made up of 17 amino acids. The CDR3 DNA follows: TGTGCCGGCAGCCCGACAACAGGGGGCTCCTATAATTCACCCCTCCACTTT. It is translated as CAGSPTTGGSYNSPLHF.

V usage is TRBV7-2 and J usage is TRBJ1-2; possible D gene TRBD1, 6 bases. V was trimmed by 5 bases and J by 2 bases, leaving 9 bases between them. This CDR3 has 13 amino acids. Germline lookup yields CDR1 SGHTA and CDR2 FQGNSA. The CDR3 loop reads CASSRDKNYGYTF. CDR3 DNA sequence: TGTGCCAGCAGCCGGGACAAGAACTATGGCTACACCTTC.

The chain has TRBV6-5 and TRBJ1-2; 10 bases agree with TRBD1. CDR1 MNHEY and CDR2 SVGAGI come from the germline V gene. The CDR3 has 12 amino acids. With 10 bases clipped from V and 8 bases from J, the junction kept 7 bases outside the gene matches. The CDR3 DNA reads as TGTGCCAAGACGACAGGGGGCGGCGGCTACACCTTC. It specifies CAKTTGGGGYTF.

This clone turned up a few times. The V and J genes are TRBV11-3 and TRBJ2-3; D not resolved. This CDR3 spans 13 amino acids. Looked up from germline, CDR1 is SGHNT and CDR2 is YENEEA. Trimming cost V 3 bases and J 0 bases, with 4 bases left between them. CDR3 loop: CASSLRSTDTQYF. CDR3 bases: TGTGCCAGCAGCTTGAGGAGCACAGATACGCAGTATTTT. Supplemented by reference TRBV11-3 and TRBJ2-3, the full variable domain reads EAGVVQSPRYKIIEKKQPVAFWCNPISGHNTLYWYLQNLGQGPELLIRYENEEAVDDSQLPKDRFSAERLKGVDSTLKIQPAELGDSAVYLCASSLRSTDTQYFGPGTRLTVL.

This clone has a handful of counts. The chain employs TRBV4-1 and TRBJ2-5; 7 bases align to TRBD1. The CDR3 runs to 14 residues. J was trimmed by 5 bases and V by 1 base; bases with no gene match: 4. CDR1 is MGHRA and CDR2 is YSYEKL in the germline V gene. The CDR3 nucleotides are TGCGCCAGCAGCCAAGCACCACAGGGGGAGACCCAGTACTTC. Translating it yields CASSQAPQGETQYF.

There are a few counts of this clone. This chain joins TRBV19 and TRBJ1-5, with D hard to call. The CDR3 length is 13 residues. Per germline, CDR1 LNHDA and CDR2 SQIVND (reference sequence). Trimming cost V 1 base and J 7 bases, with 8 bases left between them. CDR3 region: CASSIVHSQPQHF. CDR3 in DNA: TGTGCCAGTAGTATAGTTCACTCCCAGCCCCAGCATTTT.

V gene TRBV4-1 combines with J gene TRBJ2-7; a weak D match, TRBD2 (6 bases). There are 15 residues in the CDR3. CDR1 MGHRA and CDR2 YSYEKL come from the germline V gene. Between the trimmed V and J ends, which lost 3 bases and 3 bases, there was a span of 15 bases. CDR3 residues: CASSQGGRGLYEQYF. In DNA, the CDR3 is TGCGCCAGCAGCCAGGGGGGTCGGGGCCTCTACGAGCAGTACTTC.

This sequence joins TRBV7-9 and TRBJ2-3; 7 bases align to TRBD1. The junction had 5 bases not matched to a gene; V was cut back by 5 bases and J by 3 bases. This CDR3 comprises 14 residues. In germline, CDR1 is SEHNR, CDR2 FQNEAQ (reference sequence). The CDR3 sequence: CASSRGQRTDTQYF. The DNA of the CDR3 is TGTGCCAGCAGCCGGGGACAGAGGACAGATACGCAGTATTTT.